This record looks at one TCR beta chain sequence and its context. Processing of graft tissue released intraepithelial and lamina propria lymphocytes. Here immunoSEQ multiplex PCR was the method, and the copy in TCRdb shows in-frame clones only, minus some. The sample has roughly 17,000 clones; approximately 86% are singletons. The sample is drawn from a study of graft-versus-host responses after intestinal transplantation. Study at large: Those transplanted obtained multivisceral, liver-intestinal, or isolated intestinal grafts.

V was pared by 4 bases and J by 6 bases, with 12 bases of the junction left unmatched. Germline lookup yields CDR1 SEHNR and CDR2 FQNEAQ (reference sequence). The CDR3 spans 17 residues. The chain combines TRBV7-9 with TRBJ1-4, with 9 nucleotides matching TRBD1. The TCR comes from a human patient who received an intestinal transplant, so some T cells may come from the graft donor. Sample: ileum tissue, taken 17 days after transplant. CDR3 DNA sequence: TGTGCCAGCAGCTCCCGGGGTCACAGGGGGCGTCATGAAAAACTGTTTTTT. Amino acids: CASSSRGHRGRHEKLFF.